This T cell receptor beta chain is drawn from a study of technical replicates of blood from a few donors. The protocol was immunoSEQ multiplex PCR, while the TCRdb copy is restricted to in-frame clones and leaves out a portion. The repertoire holds some 67,000 clones, with 95% to 98% as singletons. CDR3 length equals 16 residues. CDR1 is SGHRS, CDR2 YFSETQ, per germline. Trimming at V came to 0 bases and at J to 3 bases, leaving 6 bases not matched to a gene. The sequence came from a human donor in good health. Source material: T cells isolated from PBMCs. The chain carries TRBV5-1 and TRBJ2-7; 10 bases are a match to TRBD1. The CDR3 nucleotides read TGCGCCAGCAGCTTGGAGGGACAGGGGACGGGCTACGAGCAGTACTTC. Translating it yields CASSLEGQGTGYEQYF.